This TCR beta chain is from a study of vaccination and CD4 T cells after COVID-19. Study overall: Timing of post-vaccine sample collection was a median approximately 70 days after dose two, with a range of 14 to 241.

Treatment indicated: roughly 10-day PBMC culture with coronavirus spike peptide pools or control peptides (ViraFEST assay). Peptide pool stimulation in ViraFEST expanded antigen-specific T cells, whose TCRs were then sequenced. When nine to ten days of culture had elapsed, CD4+ T cells were isolated by negative selection. Worth noting for this clonotype: Antigen unknown.

The V end was cut by 0 bases, the J end by 5 bases, with 12 bases between. CDR3 length: 15 amino acids. Per the germline V gene, CDR1 is SGHVS and CDR2 is FNYEAQ. The study sequenced cultured CD4+ T cell DNA using the Oncomine TCR Beta short-read assay. TCRdb reprocessed the PCR reads via MiXCR and lists one record per CDR3 protein. Found here are about 14,000 distinct CDR3 sequences, approximately 52% of them singletons; the top ten hold around 8.7%. Study observations and caveats: Detection of a median around 85% of reactive clones in convalescent patients was confined to the period after vaccination.

The chain employs TRBV7-6 and TRBJ2-3; D uncertain. Sequencing input: CD4+ T cells from blood, cultured in vitro. The clonotype originates from a human donor who had recovered from COVID-19. The chain's CDR3 is CASSLAFVSEDTQYF. The CDR3 nucleotides read TGTGCCAGCAGCTTAGCGTTCGTGAGCGAAGATACGCAGTATTTT.